This T cell receptor (beta chain) was documented in a study of control samples from healthy donors and cancer patients. Using immunoSEQ multiplex PCR, the repertoire was profiled, and TCRdb retains in-frame clones only, with some absent. The data show around 140,000 clones, 75% to 95% seen once. V was pared by 1 base and J by 10 bases, with 15 bases of the junction left unmatched. There are 18 residues in the CDR3. CDR1 and CDR2 from the germline V gene are MNHNS and SASEGT. The sequenced sample was blood. The source is a young man in good health. The chain uses TRBV6-1 and TRBJ1-4, with 10 bases identical to TRBD1. This CDR3 reads CASSEETVTTGGRGKLFF. The DNA of the CDR3 is TGTGCCAGCAGTGAAGAGACCGTAACGACAGGGGGCAGAGGAAAACTGTTTTTT.